The sequence of this TCR beta chain was determined in a study of shared clonotypes between healthy human individuals. The assay was carried out at the deep level. Produced via immunoSEQ multiplex PCR; TCRdb's table is partial and in-frame only. This table holds about 1 million clones, around 74% found once. Trimming removed 5 bases from V and 3 bases from J, with 11 bases in between. The CDR3 is made up of 14 amino acids. CDR1 and CDR2 (germline): SEHNR, FQNEAQ (reference sequence). The sample was memory CD4+ T cells sorted from blood. The subset is: CD45RA-negative fraction. This clonotype originated in a man aged 18 to 29 in good health. The chain links TRBV7-9 to TRBJ2-1, with a weak D call TRBD2 (6 bases). The CDR3 DNA reads TGTGCCAGCAGCACGACTAGGGACTACAATGAGCAGTTCTTC. Translated, it gives CASSTTRDYNEQFF.